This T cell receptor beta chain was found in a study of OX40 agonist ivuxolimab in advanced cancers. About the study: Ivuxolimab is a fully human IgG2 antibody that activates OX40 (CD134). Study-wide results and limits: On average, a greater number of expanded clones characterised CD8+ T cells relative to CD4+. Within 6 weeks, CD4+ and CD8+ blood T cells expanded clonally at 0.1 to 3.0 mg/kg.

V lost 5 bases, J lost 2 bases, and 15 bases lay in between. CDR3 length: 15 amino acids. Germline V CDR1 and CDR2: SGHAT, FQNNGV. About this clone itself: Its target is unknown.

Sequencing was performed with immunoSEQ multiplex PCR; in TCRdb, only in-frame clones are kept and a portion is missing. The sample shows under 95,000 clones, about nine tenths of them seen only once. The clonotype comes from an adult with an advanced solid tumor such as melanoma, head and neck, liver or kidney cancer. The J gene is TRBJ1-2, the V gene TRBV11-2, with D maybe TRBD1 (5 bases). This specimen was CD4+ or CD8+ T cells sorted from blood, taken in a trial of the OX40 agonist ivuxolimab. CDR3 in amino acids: CASSIDRVSNYGYTF. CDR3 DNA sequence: TGTGCCAGCAGCATCGACAGAGTTTCCAACTATGGCTACACCTTC.